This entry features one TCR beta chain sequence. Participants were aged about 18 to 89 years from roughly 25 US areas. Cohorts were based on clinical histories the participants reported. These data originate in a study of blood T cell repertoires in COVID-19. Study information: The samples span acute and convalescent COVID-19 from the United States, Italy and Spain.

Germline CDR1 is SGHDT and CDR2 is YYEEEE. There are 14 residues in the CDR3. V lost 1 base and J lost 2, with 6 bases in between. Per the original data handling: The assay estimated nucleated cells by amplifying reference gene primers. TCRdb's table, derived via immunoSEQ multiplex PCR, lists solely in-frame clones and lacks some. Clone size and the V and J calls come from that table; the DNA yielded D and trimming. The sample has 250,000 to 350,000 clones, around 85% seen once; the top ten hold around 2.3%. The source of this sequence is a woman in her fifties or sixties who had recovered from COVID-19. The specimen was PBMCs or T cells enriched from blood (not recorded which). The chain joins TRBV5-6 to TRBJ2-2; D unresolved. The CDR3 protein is CASSLSVNTGELFF. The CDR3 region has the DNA TGTGCCAGCAGCTTGTCGGTCAACACCGGGGAGCTGTTTTTT.